The 17 T cell receptor beta chains listed next were all sequenced from one sample in a study of cytomegalovirus exposure and HLA in healthy donors (dated by TCRdb to 2015 to 2018). The library was built by means of the immunoSEQ multiplex PCR assay. For the multiplex PCR, a mixture combining 60 forward primers for TCR Vbeta segments and 13 reverse primers for TCR Jbeta segments was used. The table comes from immuneACCESS by way of TCRdb, which keeps in-frame sequences with V and J called. Part of the clones is missing from these tables; in studies checked, under half for an unresolved V gene and the rest for unknown reasons. The sample's records list approximately 82,000 clones. Approximately 1.6% of the sample is in the top ten clones. The sample consisted of PBMCs. The source of these receptors is a woman in her sixties or seventies in good health and CMV-seronegative.

The rearrangement links TRBV6-6 to TRBJ1-5; D is undetermined. With 0 bases removed from V and 4 bases from J, the gap between germline ends came to 13 bases. The CDR3 runs to 16 residues. Germline CDR1 and CDR2: MNHNY and SVGAGI (reference sequence). CDR3 coding DNA: TGTGCCAGCAGTTACTCGAGCTCCCAAACGAATCAGCCCCAGCATTTT. Amino acids: CASSYSSSQTNQPQHF.

This chain uses TRBV7-6 with TRBJ1-5, with TRBD1 matching 8 bases. Germline loops: CDR1 SGHVS, CDR2 FNYEAQ. V was pared by 5 bases and J by 6 bases, with 6 bases of the junction left unmatched. The CDR3 loop spans 14 amino acids. The CDR3 region is CASSPQGAFQPQHF. The CDR3 DNA follows: TGTGCCAGCAGCCCGCAGGGGGCATTTCAGCCCCAGCATTTT.

J is TRBJ1-1 and V is TRBV15; 9 bases agree with TRBD1. The trim removed 0 bases at V and 5 bases at J, leaving 4 bases unmatched. This CDR3 is 15 amino acids long. Germline lookup yields CDR1 LNHNV and CDR2 YYDKDF (reference sequence). The CDR3 here is CATSRDGTGTTEAFF. CDR3 bases: TGTGCCACCAGCAGAGATGGGACAGGGACGACTGAAGCTTTCTTT.

The rearrangement uses TRBV5-1 and TRBJ2-5; tentative D call: TRBD2 (6 bases). This CDR3 comprises 15 residues. V lost 2 bases and J 5 bases, leaving 16 bases between the germline ends. The germline V gene encodes CDR1 SGHRS and CDR2 YFSETQ. CDR3 DNA: TGCGCCAGCAGCTTCGGGGGTCAAAGCCAGGAGACCCAGTACTTC. This translates into CASSFGGQSQETQYF.

The chain has TRBV30 and TRBJ1-1; D is undetermined. The CDR3 runs 13 residues. Trimming took 0 bases from V and 9 from J, leaving 14 bases between them. Germline loops: CDR1 GTSNPN, CDR2 SVGIG (reference sequence). The CDR3 loop is CAWSVGRGTKAFF. The CDR3 region has the DNA TGTGCCTGGAGTGTAGGCAGAGGCACGAAAGCTTTCTTT.

The V call is TRBV15, the J call TRBJ2-7, with D tentatively TRBD2 (5 bases). Between the trimmed V and J ends, which lost 4 bases and 1 base, there was a span of 14 bases. CDR1 and CDR2 (germline): LNHNV, YYDKDF (reference sequence). The CDR3 consists of 15 residues. In nucleotides, the CDR3 is TGTGCCACCAGCACCCGAGGGCAGAGTTCCTACGAGCAGTACTTC. It translates to CATSTRGQSSYEQYF.

The chain carries TRBV5-6 and TRBJ1-5, with a tentative D call TRBD1 (5 bases). The CDR3 extends over 15 amino acids. V was clipped by 0 bases and J by 4 bases, with 11 bases between them. Germline CDR1 reads SGHDT; CDR2 reads YYEEEE. The CDR3 bases are TGTGCCAGCAGCTTGGACAGGTCAGGAAATCAGCCCCAGCATTTT. It specifies CASSLDRSGNQPQHF.

V and J are TRBV9 and TRBJ2-7; TRBD2 agrees at 9 bases. In germline, CDR1 is SGDLS, CDR2 YYNGEE. This CDR3 is 15 amino acids long. After removal of 4 bases from V and 6 bases from J, the junction contained 11 bases not matched to a gene. CDR3: CASSQGLAGPLEQYF. DNA of the CDR3: TGTGCCAGCAGCCAGGGTCTAGCGGGACCTCTCGAGCAGTACTTC.

J is TRBJ2-1 and V is TRBV11-2, with 7 bases aligning to TRBD2. The CDR3 is made up of 15 amino acids. J gave up 8 bases and V 5 bases, and 12 bases lay outside the gene matches. Germline V gene data show CDR1 as SGHAT and CDR2 as FQNNGV. The DNA for the CDR3 is TGTGCCAGCAGCCGAACTAGCGTTGCCGCAGATGAGCAGTTCTTC. Its translation is CASSRTSVAADEQFF.

The chain has TRBV4-3 and TRBJ1-3; tentative D call: TRBD1 (5 bases). The germline V and J ends were trimmed by 0 bases and 0 bases, with 18 bases remaining between them. CDR1 is LGHNA, CDR2 YSLEER, per germline. The CDR3 is made up of 19 amino acids. In nucleotides, the CDR3 is TGCGCCAGCAGCCAAGATGGGGGAGCGGGGGTCCTCTCTGGAAACACCATATATTTT. It is translated as CASSQDGGAGVLSGNTIYF.

The chain couples TRBV2 to TRBJ2-3; D might be TRBD2 (7 bases). Germline CDR1 SNHLY, CDR2 FYNNEI. Trimming cost V 6 bases and J 6 bases, with 19 bases left between them. CDR3 length: 15 residues. In nucleotides, the CDR3 is TGTGCCAGCAGCAGGGGCGCGAGGGAGGGGGATACGCAGTATTTT. This codes for CASSRGAREGDTQYF. Filled out from reference TRBV2 and TRBJ2-3, the complete variable domain reads EPEVTQTPSHQVTQMGQEVILRCVPISNHLYFYWYRQILGQKVEFLVSFYNNEISEKSEIFDDQFSVERPDGSNFTLKIRSTKLEDSAMYFCASSRGAREGDTQYFGPGTRLTVL.

The chain is built from TRBV28 and TRBJ2-5; a possible D gene is TRBD2 (6 bases). This CDR3 is 15 amino acids long. CDR1 and CDR2 (germline): MDHEN, SYDVKM. With 5 bases removed from V and 3 bases from J, the gap between germline ends came to 16 bases. As DNA, the CDR3 is TGTGCCAGCAGTCGGGTGGGGGGTAGCGAAGAGACCCAGTACTTC. Protein product: CASSRVGGSEETQYF.

V gene TRBV11-2 combines with J gene TRBJ2-7; 8 nucleotides match TRBD2. Germline assignment: CDR1 SGHAT and CDR2 FQNNGV. With V trimmed by 8 bases and J by 2 bases, 20 bases remained unmatched. The CDR3 has 18 amino acids. The CDR3 sequence is CASDPSRGGPSRTYEQYF. The CDR3 DNA reads TGTGCCAGCGATCCCTCCCGGGGGGGGCCATCAAGAACCTACGAGCAGTACTTC.

V and J are TRBV5-1 and TRBJ1-1, with 8 bases lining up with TRBD1. The CDR3 spans 18 residues. Trimming removed 6 bases from V and 4 bases from J; junction bases left unmatched: 20. The germline gives CDR1 SGHRS, CDR2 YFSETQ. CDR3 sequence (DNA): TGCGCCAGCACCGAGGGCGGGCGGACAGGGACGTTGGTCACTGAAGCTTTCTTT. Its translation: CASTEGGRTGTLVTEAFF.

The V and J genes are TRBV4-3 and TRBJ2-3; 10 nucleotides match TRBD2. Germline CDR1 is LGHNA and CDR2 is YSLEER. The CDR3 contains 17 residues. V dropped 0 bases and J dropped 2; count of bases not matched to a gene: 5. The CDR3 coding sequence is TGCGCCAGCAGCCAAGATGGTAGCGGGAGGAACACAGATACGCAGTATTTT. Its translation: CASSQDGSGRNTDTQYF.

This chain uses TRBV7-2 with TRBJ2-5; D is perhaps TRBD1 (5 bases). Germline V gives CDR1 SGHTA, CDR2 FQGNSA. Trimming cost V 2 bases and J 2 bases, with 9 bases left between them. The CDR3 has 14 residues. CDR3 sequence reads: CASSLSRAQETQYF. CDR3 in DNA: TGTGCCAGCAGCTTAAGCAGGGCTCAAGAGACCCAGTACTTC.

The CDR3 region has the DNA TGCGCCAGCAGCCCCGGGACAGGGGGTCCCGACACTGAAGCTTTCTTT. The encoded protein is CASSPGTGGPDTEAFF. The genes are TRBV5-1 and TRBJ1-1; 11 nucleotides agree with TRBD1. The ends lost 4 bases at V and 3 bases at J; junction bases unmatched: 8. The germline gives CDR1 SGHRS, CDR2 YFSETQ. The CDR3 consists of 16 residues.